The next 18 T cell receptor beta chains were all read from a single sample in a study of blood T cell repertoires in COVID-19. The table came from immunoSEQ multiplex PCR; TCRdb's copy has only in-frame clones and leaves some out. The profile shows around 85,000 clones, about 83% of them singletons. The sequenced sample consisted of peripheral blood. These receptors were collected from a man in his fifties or sixties with active COVID-19.

The chain carries TRBV9 and TRBJ1-1, with a tentative D call TRBD1 (5 bases). The CDR3 sequence is 16 residues long. The germline V gene encodes CDR1 SGDLS and CDR2 YYNGEE. Deletions cut 3 bases from V and 6 bases from J, with 21 bases between. Here the CDR3 reads CASSAQRWGGGSEAFF. CDR3 sequence (DNA): TGTGCCAGCAGCGCCCAGAGGTGGGGGGGAGGCTCTGAAGCTTTCTTT.

V usage is TRBV4-2 and J usage is TRBJ1-6; D gene uncertain. CDR1 is LGHNA and CDR2 is YNFKEQ in the germline V gene. The ends were cut back, 1 base at V and 8 bases at J, with 6 bases in the middle. The CDR3 has 13 residues. The CDR3 sequence is CASSQGDYSPLHF. In DNA form, the CDR3 reads TGTGCCAGCAGCCAAGGCGACTATTCACCCCTCCACTTT.

This chain joins TRBV20-1 and TRBJ2-3; a weak D match, TRBD2 (5 bases). V was pared by 6 bases and J by 5 bases, with 9 bases between. Germline V CDR1 and CDR2: DFQATT, SNEGSKA (reference sequence). CDR3 size: 11 residues. The CDR3 here is CSARAGDTQYF. In nucleotides, the CDR3 is TGCAGTGCCCGGGCGGGAGATACGCAGTATTTT.

This clone has just one count. This chain joins TRBV5-6 and TRBJ2-7; D is unclear. This CDR3 comprises 14 residues. CDR1 and CDR2 (germline): SGHDT, YYEEEE. V lost 7 bases, J lost 0 bases, and 14 bases lay in between. CDR3 DNA sequence: TGTGCCAGCTGGCGGAATCCGGACTCCTACGAGCAGTACTTC. This translates into CASWRNPDSYEQYF.

This clone was detected only once. The J gene is TRBJ2-7, the V gene TRBV27; D is undetermined. The V gene's germline CDR1 is MNHEY and CDR2 SMNVEV (reference sequence). The CDR3 is 13 residues long. V was shortened by 6 bases and J by 6 bases, with 15 bases between the two germline ends. The CDR3 DNA is TGTGCCAGCAGCCAAACCAGAGGAACCGAGCAGTACTTC. This encodes CASSQTRGTEQYF.

V is TRBV7-8 and J is TRBJ1-1; D is unresolved. Germline CDR1 and CDR2: SGHVS and FQNEAQ. The V gene lost 0 bases and the J gene lost 4 bases, with 9 bases spanning the gap. There are 14 residues in the CDR3. The CDR3, as DNA: TGTGCCAGCAGCTTAGCGATAGCCGGCACTGAAGCTTTCTTT. Translation gives CASSLAIAGTEAFF.

A few counts support this clone. The sample carries other DNA sequences with the same CDR3. The genes are TRBV6-2 or TRBV6-3 and TRBJ2-7, with TRBD1 matching over 7 bases. Trimming took 0 bases from V and 0 from J; bases not matched to a gene: 2. Germline CDR1 is MNHEY and CDR2 is SVGEGT. The CDR3 runs 15 residues. CDR3 coding DNA: TGTGCCAGCAGTTACTCGGCAGGGGGCTCCTACGAGCAGTACTTC. It encodes CASSYSAGGSYEQYF.

The genes are TRBV28 and TRBJ2-7, with D possibly TRBD2 on 5 matching bases. Between the trimmed V and J ends, which lost 8 bases and 2 bases, there was a span of 13 bases. CDR3 length: 13 amino acids. CDR1 is MDHEN, CDR2 SYDVKM, per germline. In nucleotides, the CDR3 is TGTGCCAGCGCGACGAGGGTGCCCTACGAGCAGTACTTC. Translating gives CASATRVPYEQYF.

The CDR3 loop reads CASSQDASGTGELFF. The CDR3 nucleotides read TGTGCCAGCAGCCAAGATGCTAGCGGCACCGGGGAGCTGTTTTTT. The V call is TRBV3-1 (or the pseudogene TRBV3-2), the J call TRBJ2-2; 7 nucleotides match TRBD2. In germline, CDR1 is LGHDT, CDR2 YNNKEL (reference sequence). Trimming at V came to 0 bases and at J to 4 bases, leaving 2 bases not matched to a gene. CDR3 length equals 15 residues.

This chain uses TRBV18 with TRBJ1-1; 8 nucleotides line up with TRBD1. With 4 bases clipped from V and 0 bases from J, the junction kept 10 bases outside the gene matches. The CDR3 consists of 17 residues. CDR1 KGHSH and CDR2 LQKENI come from the germline V gene. The CDR3, as DNA: TGTGCCAGCTCACTAAATTCTTGGACAGGGCTGAACACTGAAGCTTTCTTT. This codes for CASSLNSWTGLNTEAFF.

This rearrangement joins TRBV6-5 to TRBJ1-6; no clear D gene. Deletions cut 6 bases from V and 10 bases from J, with 19 bases between. CDR1 MNHEY and CDR2 SVGAGI come from the germline V gene. This CDR3 is built from 15 residues. The DNA for the CDR3 is TGTGCCAGCAGATATCTAGGAGGAGGCAACTCACCCCTCCACTTT. This codes for CASRYLGGGNSPLHF.

The J gene is TRBJ2-5, the V gene TRBV6-5; 7 bases are a match to TRBD1. Germline V lookup: CDR1 MNHEY, CDR2 SVGAGI. After removal of 6 bases from V and 4 bases from J, the junction contained 8 bases not matched to a gene. This CDR3 region has 14 residues. CDR3 residues: CASRRQGGGETQYF. CDR3 in DNA: TGTGCCAGCAGGAGACAAGGGGGCGGAGAGACCCAGTACTTC.

V and J are TRBV2 and TRBJ1-1; D is unclear. Germline V gene lookup returns CDR1 SNHLY and CDR2 FYNNEI. The CDR3 spans 13 residues. V lost 1 base, J lost 0 bases, and 3 bases lay in between. The DNA for the CDR3 is TGTGCCAGCAGTGAAGGAGTGAACACTGAAGCTTTCTTT. Translation: CASSEGVNTEAFF.

V and J are TRBV29-1 and TRBJ1-3; 9 nucleotides align to TRBD1. With 7 bases clipped from V and 1 base from J, the junction kept 5 bases outside the gene matches. The CDR3 contains 14 residues. Germline-derived CDR1 and CDR2 are SQVTM and ANQGSEA. CDR3 sequence reads: CSGGTGLSGNTIYF. The CDR3 nucleotides read TGCAGCGGGGGGACAGGGTTATCTGGAAACACCATATATTTT.

J is TRBJ2-7 and V is TRBV3-1 (or the pseudogene TRBV3-2); maybe TRBD2 (5 bases). The V gene's germline CDR1 is LGHDT and CDR2 YNNKEL (reference sequence). This CDR3 spans 15 amino acids. The V and J ends lost 0 bases and 1 base respectively, with 10 bases between them. For the CDR3, the DNA is TGTGCCAGCAGCCAAGAACTTTGGACTTCCTACGAGCAGTACTTC. Translating gives CASSQELWTSYEQYF.

The gene calls are TRBV5-8 and TRBJ1-3; 7 bases line up with TRBD1. The J segment lost 0 bases and the V segment lost 6 bases, leaving 3 bases of the junction unmatched. Germline values: CDR1 SGHTS, CDR2 YDEGEE. The CDR3 is 14 amino acids. CDR3 amino acids: CASKGQYSGNTIYF. CDR3 sequence (DNA): TGTGCCAGCAAGGGACAGTACTCTGGAAACACCATATATTTT. Complete variable domain (other parts from reference TRBV5-8 and TRBJ1-3): EAGVTQSPTHLIKTRGQQATLRCSPISGHTSVYWYQQALGLGLQFLLWYDEGEERNRGNFPPRFSGRQFPNYSSELNVNALELEDSALYLCASKGQYSGNTIYFGEGSWLTVV.

The chain couples TRBV28 to TRBJ2-1, with TRBD1 as a possible D gene (6 bases). V was clipped by 4 bases and J by 7 bases, with 8 bases between them. The CDR3 consists of 12 residues. Germline assignment: CDR1 MDHEN and CDR2 SYDVKM. The CDR3 spells CASSSRGNEQFF. The CDR3 DNA reads as TGTGCCAGCAGTTCCAGGGGTAATGAGCAGTTCTTC.

The chain uses TRBV29-1 and TRBJ2-1, with 9 nucleotides matching TRBD2. The CDR3 length is 13 residues. Germline-derived CDR1 and CDR2 are SQVTM and ANQGSEA. The trim removed 3 bases at V and 7 bases at J, leaving 4 bases unmatched. The CDR3 spells CSVEAGGRNEQFF. The CDR3 bases are TGCAGCGTTGAGGCGGGAGGGCGGAATGAGCAGTTCTTC.